Listed here are 21 T cell receptor beta chains from one sample, sequenced in a study of T cell responses to AZD1222 COVID-19 vaccine. Clones were read by immunoSEQ multiplex PCR, and TCRdb kept only the in-frame ones, dropping some. This sample has 110,000 or so clones, with around nine tenths found just once. Sequencing used peripheral blood, obtained on day 0 of MenACWY control vaccination. Every receptor here comes from an adult in good health.

In DNA form, the CDR3 reads TGTGCCAGCAGCCAAGGACTTTGGACAATCACTGAAGCTTTCTTT. Protein: CASSQGLWTITEAFF. The genes are TRBV4-2 and TRBJ1-1; tentative D call: TRBD1 (5 bases). Germline V gives CDR1 LGHNA, CDR2 YNFKEQ. The CDR3 is made up of 15 amino acids. Trimming left V 1 base short and J 4 bases short, with 13 bases between.

There are a few counts of this clone. The chain uses TRBV5-1 and TRBJ2-7; either TRBD1 or TRBD2 may supply D (5 bases each). CDR1 is SGHRS and CDR2 is YFSETQ in the germline V gene. The CDR3 totals 15 residues. The V gene lost 4 bases and the J gene lost 2 bases, with 16 bases spanning the gap. The CDR3 region is CASSPGRLTPYEQYF. The CDR3 DNA follows: TGCGCCAGCAGCCCGGGACGCCTGACCCCCTACGAGCAGTACTTC.

V is TRBV2 and J is TRBJ2-7; D tentatively reads TRBD1 or TRBD2 (7 bases each). The germline V gene encodes CDR1 SNHLY and CDR2 FYNNEI. Deletions cut 6 bases from V and 4 bases from J, with 16 bases between. The CDR3 runs to 14 residues. The CDR3 loop reads CASRVGTAGYEQYF. The DNA of the CDR3 is TGTGCCAGCAGGGTTGGGACAGCGGGATACGAGCAGTACTTC.

The rearrangement joins TRBV7-8 to TRBJ1-2, with D hard to call. The CDR3 spans 12 residues. Trimming cost V 2 bases and J 7 bases, with 8 bases left between them. CDR1 and CDR2 from the germline V gene are SGHVS and FQNEAQ. The CDR3, as DNA: TGTGCCAGCAGCTTATATGCCTCTGGCTACACCTTC. Translation gives CASSLYASGYTF.

CDR3 nucleotide sequence: TGTGCCACCAGTGATGGAAAGGGGGGGAGCACAGATACGCAGTATTTT. Its protein product is CATSDGKGGSTDTQYF. V gene TRBV24-1 combines with J gene TRBJ2-3; perhaps TRBD2 as D (7 bases). From germline, CDR1 is KGHDR and CDR2 SFDVKD. The CDR3 consists of 16 residues. V was pared by 3 bases and J by 0 bases, with 12 bases between.

The V call is TRBV13, the J call TRBJ2-5; D ambiguous. Germline V gene data show CDR1 as PRHDT and CDR2 as FYEKMQ (reference sequence). V was shortened by 1 base and J by 1 base, with 7 bases between the two germline ends. CDR3 length: 14 residues. The CDR3: CASSLERRQETQYF. The DNA for the CDR3 is TGTGCCAGCAGCTTAGAGCGCCGCCAAGAGACCCAGTACTTC.

The chain couples TRBV28 to TRBJ1-5; D is unclear. The CDR3 covers 15 residues. Germline V gives CDR1 MDHEN, CDR2 SYDVKM. V lost 3 bases and J lost 0, with 9 bases in between. The CDR3 DNA is TGTGCCAGCAGTTTCAATCAAAATAGCAATCAGCCCCAGCATTTT. Its protein product is CASSFNQNSNQPQHF.

The rearrangement uses TRBV15 and TRBJ2-6; TRBD1 is a possible D gene (5 bases). Trimming cost V 6 bases and J 3 bases, with 12 bases left between them. Germline CDR1 LNHNV, CDR2 YYDKDF (reference sequence). The CDR3 runs to 15 residues. The CDR3 DNA follows: TGTGCCACCAGAAGTCAGGGTTTTGGGGCCAACGTCCTGACTTTC. Translation gives CATRSQGFGANVLTF.

V usage is TRBV28 and J usage is TRBJ2-1; 9 bases fit TRBD2. Germline V gives CDR1 MDHEN, CDR2 SYDVKM. CDR3 length: 12 amino acids. This chain's CDR3 is CAIAGGPNEQFF. In DNA, the CDR3 is TGTGCAATCGCGGGGGGGCCGAATGAGCAGTTCTTC. Supplemented by reference TRBV28 and TRBJ2-1, the full variable domain reads DVKVTQSSRYLVKRTGEKVFLECVQDMDHENMFWYRQDPGLGLRLIYFSYDVKMKEKGDIPEGYSVSREKKERFSLILESASTNQTSMYLCAIAGGPNEQFFGPGTRLTVL.

CDR3 residues: CASSGTASKEAFF. CDR3 nucleotide sequence: TGTGCCAGCAGCGGGACGGCGAGCAAGGAAGCTTTCTTT. The chain uses TRBV12-3 or TRBV12-4 and TRBJ1-1; TRBD1 might be the D (5 bases). CDR3 length equals 13 residues. Trimming cost V 6 bases and J 8 bases, with 16 bases left between them.

The V call is TRBV29-1, the J call TRBJ1-2; 7 bases fit TRBD1. The V segment lost 7 bases and the J segment 7 bases; nucleotides outside the gene matches: 9. The CDR3 extends over 12 amino acids. Germline assignment: CDR1 SQVTM and CDR2 ANQGSEA. DNA of the CDR3: TGCAGCGCTAGCGGGACAGCAGGTGGCTACACCTTC. Amino acid sequence: CSASGTAGGYTF.

This chain links TRBV7-9 with TRBJ2-7; D unclear. The CDR3 runs to 12 residues. Trimming removed 1 base at V and 13 bases at J, with 14 bases between. Germline V gene data show CDR1 as SEHNR and CDR2 as FQNEAQ (reference sequence). The CDR3 protein is CASSLGSDGLYF. Here the CDR3 DNA reads TGTGCCAGCAGCTTAGGCTCAGATGGGCTTTACTTC.

The J gene is TRBJ1-1, the V gene TRBV4-2; TRBD1 might be the D (6 bases). Trimming pared 0 bases from V and 7 bases from J, leaving 6 bases between. CDR1 is LGHNA and CDR2 is YNFKEQ in the germline V gene. The CDR3 is 12 amino acids. The CDR3 DNA is TGTGCCAGCAGCCAAGAAGGGGGTGAAGCTTTCTTT. Amino acid sequence: CASSQEGGEAFF.

This chain joins TRBV7-2 and TRBJ1-2, with a tentative D call TRBD1 (6 bases). CDR1 and CDR2 from the germline V gene are SGHTA and FQGNSA. With 2 bases removed from V and 7 bases from J, the gap between germline ends came to 14 bases. The CDR3 consists of 14 residues. The CDR3 region has the DNA TGTGCCAGCAGCTTATCCGCAGGGGAGGCTGGCTACACCTTC. It translates to CASSLSAGEAGYTF.

V gene TRBV7-3 combines with J gene TRBJ1-6, with TRBD1 matching over 7 bases. The germline CDR1 and CDR2 sequences are SGHTA and FQGTGA. Trimming at V came to 5 bases and at J to 8 bases, leaving 3 bases not matched to a gene. This CDR3 is built from 13 residues. The CDR3 protein is CASSQDRDSPLHF. The CDR3 DNA follows: TGTGCCAGCAGCCAAGACAGGGATTCACCCCTCCACTTT.

J is TRBJ1-6 and V is TRBV4-3; 9 bases fit TRBD1. The CDR3 consists of 13 residues. The V gene's germline CDR1 is LGHNA and CDR2 YSLEER. Germline trimming cut 6 bases from V and 9 bases from J; bases unmatched to any gene: 3. The CDR3 sequence is CASRGTGSSPLHF. CDR3 coding DNA: TGCGCCAGCAGAGGGACAGGGAGTTCACCCCTCCACTTT.

This chain joins TRBV6-5 and TRBJ2-5; 14 bases agree with TRBD2. V dropped 7 bases and J dropped 7; count of bases not matched to a gene: 5. The CDR3 extends over 14 amino acids. Germline V lookup: CDR1 MNHEY, CDR2 SVGAGI. This chain's CDR3 is CASTGTSGGMTQYF. CDR3 sequence (DNA): TGTGCCAGCACCGGGACTAGCGGGGGTATGACCCAGTACTTC.

The rearrangement uses TRBV7-2 and TRBJ2-7; the match to TRBD2 covers 7 bases. Germline loops: CDR1 SGHTA, CDR2 FQGNSA. The CDR3 is 15 amino acids. The J segment lost 3 bases and the V segment lost 1 base, leaving 6 bases of the junction unmatched. CDR3 sequence reads: CASSLGGGLNYEQYF. As DNA, the CDR3 is TGTGCCAGCAGCTTAGGGGGGGGACTAAACTACGAGCAGTACTTC.

The chain has TRBV30 and TRBJ2-7; the D gene could be TRBD1 or TRBD2 (5 bases each). CDR3 length equals 13 residues. The V and J ends lost 3 bases and 1 base respectively, with 10 bases between them. CDR1 and CDR2 (germline): GTSNPN, SVGIG (reference sequence). CDR3 nucleotide sequence: TGTGCCTGGAGCAGGGACCTTTCCTACGAGCAGTACTTC. Translated: CAWSRDLSYEQYF.

The chain joins TRBV4-2 to TRBJ1-4; D is possibly TRBD1 (6 bases). Trimming removed 0 bases from V and 4 bases from J, with 12 bases in between. This CDR3 region has 16 residues. Per germline, CDR1 LGHNA and CDR2 YNFKEQ. The CDR3 sequence: CASSQESTGGNEKLFF. The CDR3 nucleotides read TGTGCCAGCAGCCAAGAGTCGACAGGAGGTAATGAAAAACTGTTTTTT.

This clone has a single count. This sequence joins TRBV18 and TRBJ1-5; TRBD1 aligns across 10 bases. Germline CDR1 KGHSH, CDR2 LQKENI. Unmatched junction bases numbered 6, after V lost 0 bases and J lost 1 base. This CDR3 region has 18 residues. CDR3 residues: CASSPPGQGDKSNQPQHF. In DNA form, the CDR3 reads TGTGCCAGCTCACCACCAGGACAGGGGGACAAGAGCAATCAGCCCCAGCATTTT.